Given below is one T cell receptor beta chain in context. Some clones are missing from TCRdb's copy, which holds only in-frame ones; the method was immunoSEQ multiplex PCR. This repertoire shows over 85,000 clones, 60% to 80% found once; its top ten account for under 20%. Trimming removed 2 bases at V and 3 bases at J, with 9 bases between. The CDR3 is made up of 14 amino acids. CDR1 MNHNY and CDR2 SVGAGI come from the germline V gene (reference sequence). This entry belongs to a study of blood T cell repertoires in COVID-19. As for the study in general: Acute and convalescent COVID-19 specimens originated in the United States, Italy and Spain. From T cells, B-cell-depleted T cells, or PBMCs came the material, which was cDNA or gDNA.

The sequence was collected from a woman at least 80 years old with active or convalescent COVID-19. V usage is TRBV6-6 and J usage is TRBJ2-3; D may be TRBD2 (6 bases). Material: peripheral blood. Written as DNA, the CDR3 is TGTGCCAGCAGTTACCCGGGAGCGACAGATACGCAGTATTTT. Amino acid sequence: CASSYPGATDTQYF.